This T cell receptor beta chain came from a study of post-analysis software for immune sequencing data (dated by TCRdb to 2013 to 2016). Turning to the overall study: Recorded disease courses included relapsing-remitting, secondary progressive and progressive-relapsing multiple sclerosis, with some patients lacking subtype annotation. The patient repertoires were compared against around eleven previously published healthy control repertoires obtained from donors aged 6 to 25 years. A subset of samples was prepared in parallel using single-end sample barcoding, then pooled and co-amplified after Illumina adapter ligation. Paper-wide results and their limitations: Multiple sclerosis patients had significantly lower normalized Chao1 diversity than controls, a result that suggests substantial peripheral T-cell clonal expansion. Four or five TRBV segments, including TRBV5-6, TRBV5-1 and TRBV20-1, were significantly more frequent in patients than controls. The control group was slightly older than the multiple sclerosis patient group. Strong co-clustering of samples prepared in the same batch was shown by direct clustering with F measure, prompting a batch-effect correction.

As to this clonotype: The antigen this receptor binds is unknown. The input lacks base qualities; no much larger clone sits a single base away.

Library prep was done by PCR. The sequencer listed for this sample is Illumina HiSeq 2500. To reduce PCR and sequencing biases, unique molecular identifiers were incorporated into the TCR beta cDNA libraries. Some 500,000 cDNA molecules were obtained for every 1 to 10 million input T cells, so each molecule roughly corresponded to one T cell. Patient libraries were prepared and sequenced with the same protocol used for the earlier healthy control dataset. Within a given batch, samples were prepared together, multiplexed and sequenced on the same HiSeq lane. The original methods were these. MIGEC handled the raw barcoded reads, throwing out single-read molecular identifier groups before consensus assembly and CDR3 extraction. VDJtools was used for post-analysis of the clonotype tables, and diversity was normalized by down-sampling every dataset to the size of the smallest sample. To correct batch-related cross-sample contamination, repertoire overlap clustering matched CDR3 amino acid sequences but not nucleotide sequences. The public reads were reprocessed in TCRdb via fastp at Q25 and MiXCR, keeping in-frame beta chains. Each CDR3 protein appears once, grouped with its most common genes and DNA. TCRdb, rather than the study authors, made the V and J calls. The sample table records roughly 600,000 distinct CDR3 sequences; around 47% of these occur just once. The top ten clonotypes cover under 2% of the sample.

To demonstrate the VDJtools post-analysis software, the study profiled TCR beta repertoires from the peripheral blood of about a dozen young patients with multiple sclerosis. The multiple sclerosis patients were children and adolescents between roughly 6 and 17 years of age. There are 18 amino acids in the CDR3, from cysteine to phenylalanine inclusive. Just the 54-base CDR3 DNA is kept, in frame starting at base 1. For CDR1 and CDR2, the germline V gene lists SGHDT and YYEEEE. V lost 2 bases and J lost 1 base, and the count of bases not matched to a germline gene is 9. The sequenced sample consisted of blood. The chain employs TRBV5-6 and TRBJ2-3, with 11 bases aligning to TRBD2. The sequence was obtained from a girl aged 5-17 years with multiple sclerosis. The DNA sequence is TGTGCCAGCAGCTTACTAGCGGGGGCCTTTGGGGGCACAGATACGCAGTATTTT. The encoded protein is CASSLLAGAFGGTDTQYF.